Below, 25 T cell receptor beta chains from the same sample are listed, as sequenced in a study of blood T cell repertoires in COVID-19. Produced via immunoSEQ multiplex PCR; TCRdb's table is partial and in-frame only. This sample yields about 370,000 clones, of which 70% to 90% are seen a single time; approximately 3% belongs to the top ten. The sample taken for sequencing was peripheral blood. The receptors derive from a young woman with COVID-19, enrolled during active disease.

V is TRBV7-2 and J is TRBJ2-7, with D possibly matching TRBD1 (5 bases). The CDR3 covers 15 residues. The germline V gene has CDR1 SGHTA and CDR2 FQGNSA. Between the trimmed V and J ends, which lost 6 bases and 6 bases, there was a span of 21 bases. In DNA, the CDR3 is TGTGCCAGCAGTAATTGGGCAGGGCAGGGTCGCGAGCAGTACTTC. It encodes CASSNWAGQGREQYF.

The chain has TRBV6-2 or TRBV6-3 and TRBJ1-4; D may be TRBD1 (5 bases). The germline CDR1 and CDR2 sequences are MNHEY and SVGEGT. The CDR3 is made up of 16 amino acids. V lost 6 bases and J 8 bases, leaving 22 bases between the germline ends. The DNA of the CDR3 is TGTGCCAGCAGCCCTTTGAGCTCTGGCGGGGGGGAAAAACTGTTTTTT. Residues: CASSPLSSGGGEKLFF.

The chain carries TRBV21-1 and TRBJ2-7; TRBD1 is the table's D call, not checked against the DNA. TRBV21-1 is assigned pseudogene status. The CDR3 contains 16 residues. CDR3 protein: CASSKRDRGGPYEQYV. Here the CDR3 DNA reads TGTGCCAGCAGCAAGAGGGACAGGGGTGGACCCTACGAGCAGTACGTC.

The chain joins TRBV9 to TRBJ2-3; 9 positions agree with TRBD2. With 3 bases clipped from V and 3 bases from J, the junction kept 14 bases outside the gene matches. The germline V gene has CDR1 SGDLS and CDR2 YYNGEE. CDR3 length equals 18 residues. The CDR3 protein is CASSASSGGRGQTDTQYF. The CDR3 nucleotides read TGTGCCAGCAGCGCGTCATCCGGCGGGAGGGGCCAGACAGATACGCAGTATTTT.

The chain's CDR3 is CASSGSGLNNEQFF. The DNA of the CDR3 is TGTGCCAGCTCGGGTAGCGGGCTAAACAATGAGCAGTTCTTC. The chain uses TRBV9 and TRBJ2-1; TRBD2 matches at 7 bases. The germline V gene has CDR1 SGDLS and CDR2 YYNGEE. J was trimmed by 5 bases and V by 7 bases; bases with no gene match: 9. The CDR3 loop spans 14 amino acids.

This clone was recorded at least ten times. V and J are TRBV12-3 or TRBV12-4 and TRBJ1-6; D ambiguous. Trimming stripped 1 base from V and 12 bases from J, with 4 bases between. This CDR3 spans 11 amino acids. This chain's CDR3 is CASSLGQPLHF. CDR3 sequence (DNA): TGTGCCAGCAGTTTAGGACAACCCCTCCACTTT.

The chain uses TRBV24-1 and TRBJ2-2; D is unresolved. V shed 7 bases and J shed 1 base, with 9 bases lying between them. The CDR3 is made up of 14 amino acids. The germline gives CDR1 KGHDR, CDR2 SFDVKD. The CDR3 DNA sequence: TGTGCCACCAGGAAAACAGAGAACACCGGGGAGCTGTTTTTT. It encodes CATRKTENTGELFF.

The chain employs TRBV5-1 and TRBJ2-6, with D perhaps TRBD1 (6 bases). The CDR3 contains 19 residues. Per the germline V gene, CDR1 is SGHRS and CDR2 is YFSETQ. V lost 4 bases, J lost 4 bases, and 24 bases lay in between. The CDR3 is CASSLGQPLEISGANVLTF. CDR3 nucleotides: TGCGCCAGCAGCCTCGGACAGCCCCTTGAGATATCGGGGGCCAACGTCCTGACTTTC.

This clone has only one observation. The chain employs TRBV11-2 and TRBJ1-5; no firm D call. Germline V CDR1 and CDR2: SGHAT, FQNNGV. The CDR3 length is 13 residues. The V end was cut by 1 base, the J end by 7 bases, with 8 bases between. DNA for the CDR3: TGTGCCAGCAGCTTAGGGCAGTTCCAGCCCCAGCATTTT. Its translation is CASSLGQFQPQHF.

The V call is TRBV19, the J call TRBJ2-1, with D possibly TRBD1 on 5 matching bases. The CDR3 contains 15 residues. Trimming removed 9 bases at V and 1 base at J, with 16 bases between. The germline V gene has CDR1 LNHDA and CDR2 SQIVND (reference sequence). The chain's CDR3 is CASNQPDRSYNEQFF. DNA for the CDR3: TGTGCCAGCAACCAACCTGACAGATCCTACAATGAGCAGTTCTTC. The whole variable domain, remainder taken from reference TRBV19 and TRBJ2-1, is DGGITQSPKYLFRKEGQNVTLSCEQNLNHDAMYWYRQDPGQGLRLIYYSQIVNDFQKGDIAEGYSVSREKKESFPLTVTSAQKNPTAFYLCASNQPDRSYNEQFFGPGTRLTVL.

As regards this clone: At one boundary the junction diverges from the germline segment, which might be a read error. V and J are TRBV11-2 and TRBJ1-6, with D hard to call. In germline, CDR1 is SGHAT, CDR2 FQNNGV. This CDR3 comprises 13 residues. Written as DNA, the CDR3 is TGTGCCAGCAGCTTGGACGGGAATTCACCTCTCCACTTT. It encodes CASSLDGNSPLHF.

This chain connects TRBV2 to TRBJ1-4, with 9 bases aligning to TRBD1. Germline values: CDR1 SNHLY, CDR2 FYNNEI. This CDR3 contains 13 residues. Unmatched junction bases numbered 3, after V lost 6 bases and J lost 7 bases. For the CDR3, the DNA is TGTGCCAGCAGACAGGGGGCTGGTGAAAAACTGTTTTTT. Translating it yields CASRQGAGEKLFF.

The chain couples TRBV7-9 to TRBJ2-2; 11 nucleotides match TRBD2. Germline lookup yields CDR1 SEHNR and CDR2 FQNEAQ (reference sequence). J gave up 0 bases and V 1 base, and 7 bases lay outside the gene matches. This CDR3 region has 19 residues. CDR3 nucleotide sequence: TGTGCCAGCAGCTTAGGGGTACTAGCGGGGGCCACGAACACCGGGGAGCTGTTTTTT. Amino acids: CASSLGVLAGATNTGELFF.

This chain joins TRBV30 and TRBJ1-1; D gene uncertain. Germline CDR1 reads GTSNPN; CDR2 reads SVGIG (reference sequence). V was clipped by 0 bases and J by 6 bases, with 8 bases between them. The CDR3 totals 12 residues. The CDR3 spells CAWSVRGPEAFF. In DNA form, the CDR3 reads TGTGCCTGGAGTGTACGGGGTCCTGAAGCTTTCTTT.

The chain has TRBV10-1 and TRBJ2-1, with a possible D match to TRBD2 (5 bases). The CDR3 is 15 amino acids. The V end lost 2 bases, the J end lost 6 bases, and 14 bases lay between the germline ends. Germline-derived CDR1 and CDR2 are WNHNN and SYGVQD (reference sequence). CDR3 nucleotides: TGCGCCAGCAGTGAGGAGGGAAGTCGAGGCAATGAGCAGTTCTTC. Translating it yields CASSEEGSRGNEQFF.

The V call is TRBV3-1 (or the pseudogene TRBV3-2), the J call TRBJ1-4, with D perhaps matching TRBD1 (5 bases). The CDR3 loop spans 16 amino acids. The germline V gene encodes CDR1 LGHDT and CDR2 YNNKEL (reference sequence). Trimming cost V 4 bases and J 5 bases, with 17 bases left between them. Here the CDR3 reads CASSPPGGDGNEKLFF. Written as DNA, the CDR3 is TGTGCCAGCAGCCCCCCGGGGGGGGATGGGAATGAAAAACTGTTTTTT.

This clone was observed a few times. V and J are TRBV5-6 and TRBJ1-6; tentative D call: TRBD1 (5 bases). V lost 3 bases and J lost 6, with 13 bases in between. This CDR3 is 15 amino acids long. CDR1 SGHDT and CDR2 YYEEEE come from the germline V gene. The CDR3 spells CASSSQGLGNSPLHF. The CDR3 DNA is TGTGCCAGCAGCTCTCAGGGACTTGGTAATTCACCCCTCCACTTT. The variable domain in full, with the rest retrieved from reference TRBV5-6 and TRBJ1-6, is DAGVTQSPTHLIKTRGQQVTLRCSPKSGHDTVSWYQQALGQGPQFIFQYYEEEERQRGNFPDRFSGHQFPNYSSELNVNALLLGDSALYLCASSSQGLGNSPLHFGNGTRLTVT.

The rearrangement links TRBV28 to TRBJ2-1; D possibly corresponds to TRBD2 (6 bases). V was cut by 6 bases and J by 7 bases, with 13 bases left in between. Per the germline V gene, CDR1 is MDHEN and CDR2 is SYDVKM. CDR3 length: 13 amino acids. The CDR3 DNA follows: TGTGCCAGCAGGCTGGGCCGGGGGAATGAGCAGTTCTTC. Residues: CASRLGRGNEQFF.

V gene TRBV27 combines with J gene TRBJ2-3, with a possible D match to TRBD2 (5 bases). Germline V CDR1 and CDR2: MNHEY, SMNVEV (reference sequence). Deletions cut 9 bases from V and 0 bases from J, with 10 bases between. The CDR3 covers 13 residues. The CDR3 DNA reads TGTGCCAGTAAAAGGACTAGCACAGATACGCAGTATTTT. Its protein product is CASKRTSTDTQYF.

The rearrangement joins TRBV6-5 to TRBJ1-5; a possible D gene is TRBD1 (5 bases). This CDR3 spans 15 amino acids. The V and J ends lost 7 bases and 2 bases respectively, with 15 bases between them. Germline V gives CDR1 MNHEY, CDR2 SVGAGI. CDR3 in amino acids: CASTPGRGGNQPQHF. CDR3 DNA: TGTGCCAGCACCCCAGGGAGGGGCGGCAATCAGCCCCAGCATTTT.

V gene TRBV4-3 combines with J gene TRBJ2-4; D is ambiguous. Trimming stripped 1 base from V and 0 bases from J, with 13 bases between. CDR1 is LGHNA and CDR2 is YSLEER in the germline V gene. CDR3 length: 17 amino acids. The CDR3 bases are TGCGCCAGCAGCCAAGGCCTATCGTCGGGAGCCAAAAACATTCAGTACTTC. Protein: CASSQGLSSGAKNIQYF.

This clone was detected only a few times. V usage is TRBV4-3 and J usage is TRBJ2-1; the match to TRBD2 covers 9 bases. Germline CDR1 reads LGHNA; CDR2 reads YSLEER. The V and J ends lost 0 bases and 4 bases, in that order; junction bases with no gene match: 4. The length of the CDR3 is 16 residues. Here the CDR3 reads CASSQDGREGYNEQFF. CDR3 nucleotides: TGCGCCAGCAGCCAAGACGGGCGGGAGGGTTACAATGAGCAGTTCTTC.

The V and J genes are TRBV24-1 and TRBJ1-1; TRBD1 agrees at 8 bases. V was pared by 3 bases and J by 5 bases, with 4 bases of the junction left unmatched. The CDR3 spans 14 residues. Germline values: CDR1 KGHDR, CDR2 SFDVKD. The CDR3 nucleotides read TGTGCCACCAGTGATCCGACAGGGGAAACTGAAGCTTTCTTT. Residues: CATSDPTGETEAFF.

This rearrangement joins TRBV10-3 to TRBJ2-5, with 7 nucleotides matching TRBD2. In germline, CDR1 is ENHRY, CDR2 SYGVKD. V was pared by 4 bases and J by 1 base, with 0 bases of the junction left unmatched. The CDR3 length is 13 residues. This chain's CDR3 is CAISAGGQETQYF. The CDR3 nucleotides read TGTGCCATCAGTGCGGGGGGCCAAGAGACCCAGTACTTC.

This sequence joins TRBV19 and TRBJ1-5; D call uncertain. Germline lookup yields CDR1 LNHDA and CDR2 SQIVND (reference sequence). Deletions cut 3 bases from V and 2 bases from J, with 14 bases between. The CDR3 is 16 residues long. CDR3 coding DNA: TGTGCCAGTAGTATTACAGTAAACGTGGGCAATCAGCCCCAGCATTTT. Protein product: CASSITVNVGNQPQHF.